The 25 T cell receptor beta chains reported below all come from one sample, sequenced in a study of blood T cell repertoires in COVID-19. Data came from immunoSEQ multiplex PCR; TCRdb stores just in-frame clones and leaves some out. Of more than 90,000 clones listed, roughly 71% are singletons. The sequencing input was peripheral blood. The source of these receptors is a woman older than 75 with acute or convalescent COVID-19.

This clone is a singleton in its sample. The chain is built from TRBV28 and TRBJ1-5; 9 nucleotides agree with TRBD1. J lost 5 bases, V lost 7 bases, and 6 bases had no gene match. Looked up from germline, CDR1 is MDHEN and CDR2 is SYDVKM. This CDR3 region has 14 residues. Here the CDR3 reads CASTSGQGDQPQHF. The CDR3 DNA follows: TGTGCCAGCACCTCGGGACAGGGAGATCAGCCCCAGCATTTT. Using reference TRBV28 and TRBJ1-5 for the parts outside the CDR3, the full variable domain is DVKVTQSSRYLVKRTGEKVFLECVQDMDHENMFWYRQDPGLGLRLIYFSYDVKMKEKGDIPEGYSVSREKKERFSLILESASTNQTSMYLCASTSGQGDQPQHFGDGTRLSIL.

Written as DNA, the CDR3 is TGCGCCAGCAGCTTAGGACCGGGACAGGGATTGGAGACCCAGTACTTC. Its protein product is CASSLGPGQGLETQYF. This chain uses TRBV5-1 with TRBJ2-5, with 9 nucleotides matching TRBD1. Germline-derived CDR1 and CDR2 are SGHRS and YFSETQ. The CDR3 has 16 amino acids. With V trimmed by 2 bases and J by 5 bases, 10 bases remained unmatched.

This chain uses TRBV4-1 with TRBJ1-6, with 7 bases that match TRBD1. The CDR3 is 16 residues long. The V and J ends lost 0 bases and 10 bases, in that order; junction bases with no gene match: 9. Germline CDR1 MGHRA, CDR2 YSYEKL. The CDR3 region is CASSQDQGGWGSPLHF. The CDR3 DNA is TGCGCCAGCAGCCAAGATCAGGGGGGATGGGGATCACCCCTCCACTTT.

The chain has TRBV7-8 and TRBJ1-2; D call uncertain. The CDR3 sequence is 19 residues long. Trimming took off 2 bases at V and 4 bases at J, with 26 bases between the two ends. Per the germline V gene, CDR1 is SGHVS and CDR2 is FQNEAQ. CDR3: CASSLPKTGSDENSYGYTF. In DNA, the CDR3 is TGTGCCAGCAGCTTACCAAAGACCGGGTCCGATGAGAATTCCTATGGCTACACCTTC. The variable domain in full, with the rest retrieved from reference TRBV7-8 and TRBJ1-2, is GAGVSQSPRYKVAKRGQDVALRCDPISGHVSLFWYQQALGQGPEFLTYFQNEAQLDKSGLPSDRFFAERPEGSVSTLKIQRTQQEDSAVYLCASSLPKTGSDENSYGYTFGSGTRLTVV.

The chain recombines TRBV6-5 with TRBJ2-4; TRBD1 is a possible D gene (5 bases). CDR3 size: 15 residues. Trimming removed 0 bases from V and 6 bases from J, with 12 bases in between. Per germline, CDR1 MNHEY and CDR2 SVGAGI. The CDR3 is CASSYSKGAGNIQYF. The CDR3 DNA follows: TGTGCCAGCAGTTACTCGAAAGGGGCCGGAAACATTCAGTACTTC.

This sequence joins TRBV20-1 and TRBJ2-7; TRBD2 agrees at 7 bases. Germline assignment: CDR1 DFQATT and CDR2 SNEGSKA (reference sequence). This CDR3 has 10 amino acids. Trimming at V came to 7 bases and at J to 6 bases, leaving 3 bases not matched to a gene. The CDR3, as DNA: TGCAGTGGCGGGGGACCCGAGCAGTACTTC. Its translation is CSGGGPEQYF.

The chain carries TRBV7-2 and TRBJ1-2, with D perhaps matching TRBD1 (6 bases). With 2 bases removed from V and 4 bases from J, the gap between germline ends came to 14 bases. This CDR3 is built from 15 residues. CDR1 is SGHTA and CDR2 is FQGNSA in the germline V gene. CDR3 nucleotide sequence: TGTGCCAGCAGCTTAAGCCGGCAGGGGACCTATGGCTACACCTTC. This gives the protein CASSLSRQGTYGYTF.

This chain joins TRBV5-1 and TRBJ1-4; D unclear. The CDR3 is 17 amino acids. The germline gives CDR1 SGHRS, CDR2 YFSETQ. V was clipped by 0 bases and J by 3 bases, with 15 bases between them. This chain's CDR3 is CASSLVPGMEANEKLFF. Here the CDR3 DNA reads TGCGCCAGCAGCTTGGTACCGGGGATGGAAGCTAATGAAAAACTGTTTTTT.

This chain uses TRBV5-1 with TRBJ1-2, with 11 bases identical to TRBD1. Trimming at V came to 4 bases and at J to 5 bases, leaving 7 bases not matched to a gene. Germline-derived CDR1 and CDR2 are SGHRS and YFSETQ. This CDR3 is 15 amino acids long. The CDR3 loop is CASSRGQGAGYGYTF. Here the CDR3 DNA reads TGCGCCAGCAGCCGAGGACAGGGGGCCGGGTATGGCTACACCTTC.

The chain joins TRBV27 to TRBJ2-7; 11 bases are a match to TRBD2. The germline V gene has CDR1 MNHEY and CDR2 SMNVEV (reference sequence). The CDR3 spans 15 residues. Trimming at V came to 6 bases and at J to 2 bases, leaving 6 bases not matched to a gene. CDR3 region: CASRSPGLAAYEQYF. The CDR3 DNA follows: TGTGCCAGCAGGTCGCCGGGACTAGCGGCCTACGAGCAGTACTTC.

In DNA form, the CDR3 reads TGTGCCAGCAGTTCCCGTACAGAAGAGACCCAGTACTTC. Translating it yields CASSSRTEETQYF. The chain recombines TRBV27 with TRBJ2-5, with no clear D. The CDR3 has 13 amino acids. V lost 4 bases and J lost 3, with 9 bases in between. Germline CDR1 is MNHEY and CDR2 is SMNVEV (reference sequence).

V usage is TRBV10-3 and J usage is TRBJ2-1; D call uncertain. The germline gives CDR1 ENHRY, CDR2 SYGVKD. The CDR3 extends over 11 amino acids. Trimming removed 2 bases at V and 8 bases at J, with 4 bases between. CDR3 sequence reads: CAISEAYEQFF. Here the CDR3 DNA reads TGTGCCATCAGTGAGGCGTATGAGCAGTTCTTC.

The CDR3 DNA follows: TGTGCCAGCAGCAAAGAGGGGGCTCGATCGCGTACCTTC. Residues: CASSKEGARSRTF. The chain recombines TRBV21-1 with TRBJ1-2; no DNA check was done on the table's D call, TRBD1. TRBV21-1 is a pseudogene segment. The length of the CDR3 is 13 residues.

The J gene is TRBJ1-5, the V gene TRBV11-1; tentatively, D is TRBD1 (5 bases). The CDR3 runs to 14 residues. Germline loops: CDR1 SGHAT, CDR2 FQDESV (reference sequence). V shed 5 bases and J shed 8 bases, with 16 bases lying between them. The CDR3 sequence: CASSPMPGGEPQHF. The CDR3 DNA follows: TGTGCCAGCAGCCCAATGCCGGGGGGGGAGCCCCAGCATTTT.

This rearrangement joins TRBV4-3 to TRBJ1-1; 10 bases are a match to TRBD1. Germline V gives CDR1 LGHNA, CDR2 YSLEER. The CDR3 is 16 amino acids. Germline trimming cut 4 bases from V and 0 bases from J; bases unmatched to any gene: 5. CDR3 in DNA: TGCGCCAGCAGCCCCGGGACAGGGGCCATGAACACTGAAGCTTTCTTT. Protein: CASSPGTGAMNTEAFF.

For the CDR3, the DNA is TGTGCCAGCAAAGTCATAGGGGACAATCAGCCCCAGCATTTT. Translated, it gives CASKVIGDNQPQHF. The rearrangement uses TRBV27 and TRBJ1-5, with a weak D call TRBD1 (5 bases). V was pared by 7 bases and J by 3 bases, with 13 bases between. Per the germline V gene, CDR1 is MNHEY and CDR2 is SMNVEV (reference sequence). This CDR3 has 14 amino acids.

The rearrangement links TRBV5-1 to TRBJ2-1; D unresolved. The CDR3 is made up of 12 amino acids. The germline gives CDR1 SGHRS, CDR2 YFSETQ. Trimming pared 5 bases from V and 6 bases from J, leaving 9 bases between. The CDR3 spells CASRMEFNEQFF. The CDR3 nucleotides are TGCGCCAGCAGGATGGAGTTCAATGAGCAGTTCTTC.

V is TRBV6-2 or TRBV6-3 and J is TRBJ2-5, with D maybe TRBD1 (6 bases). V lost 6 bases and J 7 bases, leaving 15 bases between the germline ends. Germline V gene data show CDR1 as MNHEY and CDR2 as SVGEGT. This CDR3 region has 13 residues. The chain's CDR3 is CASSYDRRGTQYF. Here the CDR3 DNA reads TGTGCCAGCAGCTATGACAGGCGCGGGACCCAGTACTTC.

Written as DNA, the CDR3 is TGTGCCAGCAGTCCGGACAGGGGTGATGAAAAACTGTTTTTT. Translation gives CASSPDRGDEKLFF. The chain employs TRBV2 and TRBJ1-4, with 9 bases matching TRBD1. From germline, CDR1 is SNHLY and CDR2 FYNNEI. The CDR3 sequence is 14 residues long. After removal of 5 bases from V and 6 bases from J, the junction contained 4 bases not matched to a gene.

CDR3 bases: TGTGCCAGCAGCTCAGCGGGCCTATGGGAGCAGTACTTC. The encoded protein is CASSSAGLWEQYF. The V and J genes are TRBV5-8 and TRBJ2-7; a possible D gene is TRBD2 (6 bases). Germline V gene data show CDR1 as SGHTS and CDR2 as YDEGEE. The germline V and J ends were trimmed by 3 bases and 7 bases, with 14 bases remaining between them. This CDR3 spans 13 amino acids.

Regarding this clone: The same CDR3 arises from other DNA sequences in this sample as well. CDR3 DNA sequence: TGCGCCAGTACTCTAGCGGGGGCCACAGATACGCAGTATTTT. Its protein is CASTLAGATDTQYF. The rearrangement links TRBV5-1 to TRBJ2-3, with 10 bases fitting TRBD2. This CDR3 is 14 amino acids long. Germline CDR1 and CDR2: SGHRS and YFSETQ. With 8 bases clipped from V and 2 bases from J, the junction kept 5 bases outside the gene matches.

This sequence joins TRBV27 and TRBJ1-5, with 7 nucleotides matching TRBD1. V was clipped by 5 bases and J by 2 bases; unmatched bases: 3. In germline, CDR1 is MNHEY, CDR2 SMNVEV (reference sequence). The CDR3 has 14 residues. This CDR3 reads CASSRQGGNQPQHF. The CDR3 nucleotides are TGTGCCAGCAGTCGACAGGGAGGCAATCAGCCCCAGCATTTT.

This sequence joins TRBV27 and TRBJ2-7; 8 bases are shared with TRBD2. The germline V gene encodes CDR1 MNHEY and CDR2 SMNVEV (reference sequence). Trimming cost V 7 bases and J 4 bases; bases outside gene matches: 15. The CDR3 totals 16 residues. The CDR3 protein is CASTPTRSGVLYEQYF. Written as DNA, the CDR3 is TGTGCCAGCACTCCAACCCGTAGCGGGGTTTTGTACGAGCAGTACTTC.

The chain has TRBV7-9 and TRBJ2-7; D gene unclear. Germline V CDR1 and CDR2: SEHNR, FQNEAQ (reference sequence). The CDR3 extends over 12 amino acids. V was cut by 7 bases and J by 1 base, with 8 bases left in between. The chain's CDR3 is CASTLGSYEQYF. As DNA, the CDR3 is TGTGCCAGCACCCTCGGGTCCTACGAGCAGTACTTC.

The V gene is TRBV30, the J gene TRBJ1-3; D remains unclear. Germline lookup yields CDR1 GTSNPN and CDR2 SVGIG (reference sequence). Trimming took 6 bases from V and 0 from J, leaving 18 bases between them. This CDR3 is 16 amino acids long. This chain's CDR3 is CACSRVASSSGNTIYF. CDR3 nucleotide sequence: TGTGCCTGTTCCCGGGTGGCTTCCTCCTCTGGAAACACCATATATTTT. The variable domain in full, with the rest retrieved from reference TRBV30 and TRBJ1-3, is SQTIHQWPATLVQPVGSPLSLECTVEGTSNPNLYWYRQAAGRGLQLLFYSVGIGQISSEVPQNLSASRPQDRQFILSSKKLLLSDSGFYLCACSRVASSSGNTIYFGEGSWLTVV.